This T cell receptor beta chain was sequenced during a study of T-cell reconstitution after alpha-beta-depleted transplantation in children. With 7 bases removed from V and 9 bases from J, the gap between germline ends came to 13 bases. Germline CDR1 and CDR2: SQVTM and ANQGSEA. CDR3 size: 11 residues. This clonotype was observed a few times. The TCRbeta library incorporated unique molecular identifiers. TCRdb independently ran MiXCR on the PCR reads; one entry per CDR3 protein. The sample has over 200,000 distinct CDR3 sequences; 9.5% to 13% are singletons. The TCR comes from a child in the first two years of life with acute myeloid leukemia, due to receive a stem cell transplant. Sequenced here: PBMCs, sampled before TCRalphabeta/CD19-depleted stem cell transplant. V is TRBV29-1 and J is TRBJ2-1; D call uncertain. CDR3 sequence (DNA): TGCAGCGCTGGAGACACCGGTGAGCAGTTCTTC. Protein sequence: CSAGDTGEQFF.